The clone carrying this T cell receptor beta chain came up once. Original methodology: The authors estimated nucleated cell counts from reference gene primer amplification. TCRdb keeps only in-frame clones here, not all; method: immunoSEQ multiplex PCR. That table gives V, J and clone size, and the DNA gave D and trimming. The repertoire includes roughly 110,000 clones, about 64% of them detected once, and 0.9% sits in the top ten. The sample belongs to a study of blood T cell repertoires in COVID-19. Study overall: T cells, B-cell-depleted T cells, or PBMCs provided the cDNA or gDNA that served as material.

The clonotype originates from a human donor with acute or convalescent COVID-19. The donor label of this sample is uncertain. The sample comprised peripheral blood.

The CDR3 nucleotides read TGTGCCAGCAGCCCACTCGGAACAGGAGGGGACTATGGCTACACCTTC. Its translation: CASSPLGTGGDYGYTF. The chain recombines TRBV6-6 with TRBJ1-2, with D maybe TRBD1 (5 bases). The V and J ends lost 6 bases and 3 bases respectively, with 20 bases between them. The germline V gene has CDR1 MNHNY and CDR2 SVGAGI (reference sequence). This CDR3 spans 16 amino acids.